The sequence of this T cell receptor beta chain was determined in a study of early stage breast cancer tumors. The assay was immunoSEQ multiplex PCR, and TCRdb's table has in-frame clones only and misses some. Counted here are some 30,000 clones, approximately 85% occurring once; the ten biggest clones make up roughly 10%. This clone was detected only once. This CDR3 has 14 amino acids. CDR1 MNHEY and CDR2 SMNVEV come from the germline V gene (reference sequence). The ends were cut back, 5 bases at V and 6 bases at J, with 13 bases in the middle. The sample comprised blood. The receptor comes from a person aged 45 to 60 with breast cancer. The chain joins TRBV27 to TRBJ2-2; D is uncertain. CDR3 region: CASSPQTPPGELFF. The DNA for the CDR3 is TGTGCCAGCAGTCCCCAGACCCCCCCCGGGGAGCTGTTTTTT.